The 26 T cell receptor beta chains listed next were all sequenced from one sample in a study of shared clonotypes between healthy human individuals. The data were produced by immunoSEQ multiplex PCR, yet TCRdb's version contains in-frame clones alone and is incomplete. The sample records some 2,000,000 clones, nearly 97% being singletons. Sequences were obtained from naive CD4+ T cells sorted from blood. Described subset: CD45RA+ positively selected. These receptors all stem from a man between 18 and 35 years old in good health.

This chain joins TRBV7-9 and TRBJ1-5; D is ambiguous. In germline, CDR1 is SEHNR, CDR2 FQNEAQ (reference sequence). The CDR3 extends over 14 amino acids. Between the trimmed V and J ends, which lost 2 bases and 3 bases, there was a span of 8 bases. CDR3 region: CASSLSTANQPQHF. In DNA, the CDR3 is TGTGCCAGCAGCTTAAGCACAGCCAATCAGCCCCAGCATTTT. Variable domain in full (rest from reference TRBV7-9 and TRBJ1-5): DTGVSQNPRHKITKRGQNVTFRCDPISEHNRLYWYRQTLGQGPEFLTYFQNEAQLEKSRLLSDRFSAERPKGSFSTLEIQRTEQGDSAMYLCASSLSTANQPQHFGDGTRLSIL.

The chain couples TRBV18 to TRBJ2-7; 8 bases map to TRBD1. After removal of 0 bases from V and 3 bases from J, the junction contained 10 bases not matched to a gene. The germline V gene has CDR1 KGHSH and CDR2 LQKENI. The CDR3 contains 17 residues. The CDR3 reads CASSPPTTGTGIYEQYF. Written as DNA, the CDR3 is TGTGCCAGCTCACCACCCACCACCGGGACAGGCATCTACGAGCAGTACTTC.

This clone was observed a handful of times. The V call is TRBV6-5, the J call TRBJ2-2, with D possibly TRBD1 on 5 matching bases. The CDR3 length is 16 residues. The V end lost 0 bases, the J end lost 1 base, and 9 bases lay between the germline ends. CDR1 and CDR2 from the germline V gene are MNHEY and SVGAGI. The CDR3 reads CASSYSIQVNTGELFF. Here the CDR3 DNA reads TGTGCCAGCAGTTACTCGATACAGGTGAACACCGGGGAGCTGTTTTTT.

The V gene is TRBV18, the J gene TRBJ1-1; D is unclear. CDR1 and CDR2 (germline): KGHSH, LQKENI. CDR3 size: 12 residues. V was clipped by 5 bases and J by 6 bases, with 10 bases between them. The CDR3 bases are TGTGCCAGCTCAGACCAAACAGCTGAAGCTTTCTTT. It translates to CASSDQTAEAFF.

For this clone: Other DNA sequences in this sample translate to the same CDR3. The chain carries TRBV5-1 and TRBJ2-1, with TRBD1 identical over 7 bases. Per germline, CDR1 SGHRS and CDR2 YFSETQ. This CDR3 is built from 14 residues. V lost 3 bases, J lost 7 bases, and 7 bases stayed unmatched. As DNA, the CDR3 is TGCGCCAGCAGCTCGCGGACAGGTGGGAATGAGCAGTTCTTC. Its translation: CASSSRTGGNEQFF. The variable domain in full, with the rest retrieved from reference TRBV5-1 and TRBJ2-1, is KAGVTQTPRYLIKTRGQQVTLSCSPISGHRSVSWYQQTPGQGLQFLFEYFSETQRNKGNFPGRFSGRQFSNSRSEMNVSTLELGDSALYLCASSSRTGGNEQFFGPGTRLTVL.

The CDR3 DNA sequence: TGTGCCAGCAGCCGAGGGGGGAAACAAGAGACCCAGTACTTC. Translation gives CASSRGGKQETQYF. This rearrangement joins TRBV5-4 to TRBJ2-5, with D perhaps assigned TRBD1 or TRBD2 (6 bases each). Germline CDR1 and CDR2: SGHNT and YYREEE (reference sequence). The CDR3 totals 14 residues. Trimming shortened V by 4 bases and J by 2 bases, and 12 bases separated the two germline ends.

The chain recombines TRBV7-2 with TRBJ2-3, with TRBD2 identical over 8 bases. V lost 1 base, J lost 3 bases, and 9 bases stayed unmatched. CDR1 SGHTA and CDR2 FQGNSA come from the germline V gene. The CDR3 runs to 17 residues. In DNA, the CDR3 is TGTGCCAGCAGCTTAGGTTTTGCGGGGGGTCGAACAGATACGCAGTATTTT. Its translation: CASSLGFAGGRTDTQYF.

The rearrangement links TRBV28 to TRBJ2-5, with TRBD2 matching over 13 bases. Near its end, the DNA agrees better with TRBJ2-7, so the J call may be wrong. The V gene's germline CDR1 is MDHEN and CDR2 SYDVKM. The CDR3 has 15 amino acids. The DNA of the CDR3 is TGTGCCAGCAGCCCAGGACTAGCGGGGGCCGGCGAGCAGTACTTC. It codes for CASSPGLAGAGEQYF.

This clone has only one observation. This sample also contains other DNA sequences that code for the same CDR3. The J gene is TRBJ2-5, the V gene TRBV9; D might be TRBD1 (5 bases). The CDR3 contains 13 residues. Germline lookup yields CDR1 SGDLS and CDR2 YYNGEE. Trimming stripped 2 bases from V and 0 bases from J, with 5 bases between. CDR3 coding DNA: TGTGCCAGCAGCGTGACAGACCAAGAGACCCAGTACTTC. As protein: CASSVTDQETQYF.

This rearrangement joins TRBV10-3 to TRBJ2-4; weak D call: TRBD2 (7 bases). Germline lookup yields CDR1 ENHRY and CDR2 SYGVKD. Trimming left V 10 bases short and J 5 bases short, with 15 bases between. The CDR3 spans 13 residues. CDR3 in DNA: TGTGCCACGAATACAGGGAGGGAAAACATTCAGTACTTC. This translates into CATNTGRENIQYF.

The chain links TRBV7-2 to TRBJ2-7; TRBD2 matches at 9 bases. The CDR3 has 16 amino acids. Germline V gene lookup returns CDR1 SGHTA and CDR2 FQGNSA. J gave up 4 bases and V 0 bases, and 7 bases lay outside the gene matches. CDR3 sequence (DNA): TGTGCCAGCAGCTTAGCGTTACTAGCGGGTATTTACGAGCAGTACTTC. Translated: CASSLALLAGIYEQYF.

The V and J genes are TRBV19 and TRBJ1-3; no clear D. The CDR3 length is 14 residues. CDR1 is LNHDA and CDR2 is SQIVND in the germline V gene (reference sequence). V was cut by 2 bases and J by 4 bases, with 9 bases left in between. CDR3 DNA: TGTGCCAGTAGTATAAAAGGGTTCGGAAACACCATATATTTT. This sequence encodes CASSIKGFGNTIYF.

This chain joins TRBV5-1 and TRBJ2-7; D gene unclear. The CDR3 consists of 15 residues. Between the trimmed V and J ends, which lost 0 bases and 4 bases, there was a span of 14 bases. Looked up from germline, CDR1 is SGHRS and CDR2 is YFSETQ. CDR3 in DNA: TGCGCCAGCAGCTTGGCCCCGCAAAAAGATTACGAGCAGTACTTC. Translating gives CASSLAPQKDYEQYF. Looking up the rest from reference TRBV5-1 and TRBJ2-7 gives the full variable domain: KAGVTQTPRYLIKTRGQQVTLSCSPISGHRSVSWYQQTPGQGLQFLFEYFSETQRNKGNFPGRFSGRQFSNSRSEMNVSTLELGDSALYLCASSLAPQKDYEQYFGPGTRLTVT.

Turning to this clone: Other nucleotide sequences in the sample specify the same CDR3. CDR3 in amino acids: CASSLGGGSSYEQYF. The CDR3 DNA reads as TGTGCCAGCAGCTTAGGGGGGGGAAGCTCCTACGAGCAGTACTTC. This chain uses TRBV7-2 with TRBJ2-7, with 7 bases aligning to TRBD2. The CDR3 totals 15 residues. CDR1 is SGHTA and CDR2 is FQGNSA in the germline V gene. V was pared by 1 base and J by 0 bases, with 3 bases of the junction left unmatched.

This sequence joins TRBV19 and TRBJ1-5; D not certain. Germline CDR1 and CDR2: LNHDA and SQIVND (reference sequence). There are 9 residues in the CDR3. Trimming left V 8 bases short and J 16 bases short, with 12 bases between. CDR3 in amino acids: CASGGGQHF. The CDR3 DNA is TGTGCCAGTGGAGGCGGCCAACATTTT.

This clone has just one count. The V call is TRBV18, the J call TRBJ2-3; TRBD1 matches 9 bases. Germline V lookup: CDR1 KGHSH, CDR2 LQKENI. After removal of 0 bases from V and 1 base from J, the junction contained 5 bases not matched to a gene. This CDR3 has 17 residues. CDR3 in amino acids: CASSPPGQGLGTDTQYF. The CDR3, as DNA: TGTGCCAGCTCACCACCGGGACAGGGATTGGGCACAGATACGCAGTATTTT.

The chain is built from TRBV6-5 and TRBJ2-2, with 11 bases lining up with TRBD2. Unmatched junction bases numbered 4, after V lost 2 bases and J lost 8 bases. There are 15 residues in the CDR3. Germline lookup yields CDR1 MNHEY and CDR2 SVGAGI. In nucleotides, the CDR3 is TGTGCCAGCAGTTACCGGACTAGCGGGTCGGGGGAGCTGTTTTTT. This encodes CASSYRTSGSGELFF.

This clone showed up just once. The chain uses TRBV11-2 and TRBJ2-3; D is uncertain. The CDR3 runs 11 residues. V lost 5 bases and J 11 bases, leaving 11 bases between the germline ends. Looked up from germline, CDR1 is SGHAT and CDR2 is FQNNGV. The CDR3 loop is CASSPSIRQYF. In DNA form, the CDR3 reads TGTGCCAGCAGCCCTTCCATACGGCAGTATTTT.

This chain joins TRBV7-9 and TRBJ2-7; D is possibly TRBD2 (6 bases). The V and J ends lost 1 base and 4 bases respectively, with 11 bases between them. The CDR3 length is 14 residues. Germline V gene sequence: CDR1 SEHNR, CDR2 FQNEAQ (reference sequence). CDR3 sequence: CASSLGGGMYEQYF. The DNA of the CDR3 is TGTGCCAGCAGCTTAGGTGGCGGGATGTACGAGCAGTACTTC.

V and J are TRBV27 and TRBJ2-7; TRBD1 matches at 9 bases. Unmatched junction bases numbered 3, after V lost 2 bases and J lost 1 base. Per the germline V gene, CDR1 is MNHEY and CDR2 is SMNVEV (reference sequence). This CDR3 has 15 residues. For the CDR3, the DNA is TGTGCCAGCAGTTTAGGACAGGGGTTATCCTACGAGCAGTACTTC. It encodes CASSLGQGLSYEQYF.

The chain joins TRBV11-2 to TRBJ2-2; D ambiguous. In germline, CDR1 is SGHAT, CDR2 FQNNGV. V gave up 3 bases and J gave up 3 bases, with 8 bases separating them. The length of the CDR3 is 14 residues. The CDR3 spells CASSFTVHTGELFF. DNA for the CDR3: TGTGCCAGCAGCTTTACAGTCCACACCGGGGAGCTGTTTTTT.

V and J are TRBV27 and TRBJ2-7, with 7 bases lining up with TRBD1. CDR1 MNHEY and CDR2 SMNVEV come from the germline V gene (reference sequence). Losses at the gene ends were 5 bases for V and 3 bases for J; bases not matched to a gene: 7. The CDR3 sequence is 14 residues long. In DNA, the CDR3 is TGTGCCAGCAGTCAAACGGGACAGTACTACGAGCAGTACTTC. This codes for CASSQTGQYYEQYF.

This clone has only a few counts. The chain combines TRBV29-1 with TRBJ1-2; TRBD1 is a possible D gene (5 bases). Deletions cut 1 base from V and 8 bases from J, with 14 bases between. This CDR3 has 13 amino acids. Germline CDR1 SQVTM, CDR2 ANQGSEA. The CDR3 DNA reads as TGCAGCGTTGAAGTAGCGGGGGGTGGAGGCTACACCTTC. This codes for CSVEVAGGGGYTF.

V gene TRBV5-1 combines with J gene TRBJ2-7; D gene unclear. CDR3 length: 13 residues. Trimming shortened V by 0 bases and J by 7 bases, and 11 bases separated the two germline ends. Germline CDR1 reads SGHRS; CDR2 reads YFSETQ. The CDR3 loop reads CASSLGSSDEQYF. CDR3 sequence (DNA): TGCGCCAGCAGCTTGGGTTCCAGCGATGAGCAGTACTTC.

This chain joins TRBV11-2 and TRBJ2-7; D is unresolved. The CDR3 totals 14 residues. Germline CDR1 reads SGHAT; CDR2 reads FQNNGV. Trimming pared 2 bases from V and 0 bases from J, leaving 8 bases between. The CDR3 bases are TGTGCCAGCAGCTTAATCCCTAGCTCCTACGAGCAGTACTTC. Amino acid sequence: CASSLIPSSYEQYF.

The rearrangement uses TRBV30 and TRBJ1-1; TRBD1 matches at 7 bases. Trimming took 4 bases from V and 5 from J; bases not matched to a gene: 7. The CDR3 consists of 13 residues. CDR1 GTSNPN and CDR2 SVGIG come from the germline V gene (reference sequence). The CDR3 region has the DNA TGTGCCTGGACCGTAGGGGGCGTGACTGAAGCTTTCTTT. Protein sequence: CAWTVGGVTEAFF.